These 10 T cell receptor beta chains came from one sample sequenced in a study of shared clonotypes between healthy human individuals. Some clones are missing from TCRdb's copy, which holds only in-frame ones; the method was immunoSEQ multiplex PCR. The repertoire holds more than 2,000,000 clones, with approximately 93% as singletons. Sequencing was carried out using naive CD4+ T cells from PBMCs. Subset reported: CD45RA+ positively selected. Every receptor here comes from a man aged 18 to 30 in good health. Some clones in this sample may be carry-over from other donors' samples.

This chain connects TRBV28 to TRBJ1-1; D perhaps matches TRBD1 (6 bases). The CDR3 is made up of 14 amino acids. Trimming removed 8 bases at V and 4 bases at J, with 17 bases between. From germline, CDR1 is MDHEN and CDR2 SYDVKM. In DNA form, the CDR3 reads TGTGCCAGCCAGCTGGGGGGCGATGGCACTGAAGCTTTCTTT. Translation gives CASQLGGDGTEAFF.

The chain combines TRBV6-6 with TRBJ1-3; D ambiguous. Trimming took off 3 bases at V and 4 bases at J, with 7 bases between the two ends. Germline V gene lookup returns CDR1 MNHNY and CDR2 SVGAGI (reference sequence). This CDR3 comprises 13 residues. The CDR3 DNA reads TGTGCCAGCAGTTATGGAATGGGAAACACCATATATTTT. Its protein is CASSYGMGNTIYF.

As concerns this clone: The same CDR3 also results from other DNA sequences found in this sample. The rearrangement uses TRBV28 and TRBJ1-2; the D is unclear. Germline assignment: CDR1 MDHEN and CDR2 SYDVKM. Deletions cut 2 bases from V and 4 bases from J, with 5 bases between. CDR3 size: 12 residues. The DNA for the CDR3 is TGTGCCAGCAGTTTAACGGGCTATGGCTACACCTTC. Its translation is CASSLTGYGYTF.

Turning to this clone: Other DNA sequences in this specimen translate into the identical CDR3. This chain joins TRBV10-3 and TRBJ2-5; 7 bases are a match to TRBD1. V gave up 6 bases and J gave up 4 bases; unmatched junction bases: 5. The germline V gene encodes CDR1 ENHRY and CDR2 SYGVKD. CDR3 length: 13 amino acids. The CDR3 region has the DNA TGTGCCATCAGCGCGACAGGGTTAGAGACCCAGTACTTC. It specifies CAISATGLETQYF.

This rearrangement joins TRBV11-2 to TRBJ2-7; 12 nucleotides align to TRBD2. CDR3 length equals 17 residues. Germline V gives CDR1 SGHAT, CDR2 FQNNGV. V was clipped by 3 bases and J by 2 bases; unmatched bases: 8. The CDR3 is CASSFPSGRATTYEQYF. DNA of the CDR3: TGTGCCAGCAGCTTTCCTAGCGGGAGGGCCACGACCTACGAGCAGTACTTC.

In the case of this clone: Additional DNA sequences in this sample encode the identical CDR3. V and J are TRBV5-1 and TRBJ1-2; maybe TRBD1 (6 bases). The germline V gene encodes CDR1 SGHRS and CDR2 YFSETQ. This CDR3 region has 12 residues. Deletions cut 3 bases from V and 8 bases from J, with 11 bases between. The CDR3 reads CASSSEGGGYTF. In nucleotides, the CDR3 is TGCGCCAGCAGCTCGGAGGGGGGAGGCTACACCTTC. Filled out from reference TRBV5-1 and TRBJ1-2, the complete variable domain reads KAGVTQTPRYLIKTRGQQVTLSCSPISGHRSVSWYQQTPGQGLQFLFEYFSETQRNKGNFPGRFSGRQFSNSRSEMNVSTLELGDSALYLCASSSEGGGYTFGSGTRLTVV.

The V and J genes are TRBV7-2 and TRBJ2-3, with D perhaps TRBD2 (6 bases). Between the trimmed V and J ends, which lost 5 bases and 3 bases, there was a span of 15 bases. Germline assignment: CDR1 SGHTA and CDR2 FQGNSA. The CDR3 is 15 residues long. CDR3 region: CASSVSGGPTDTQYF. DNA of the CDR3: TGTGCCAGCAGCGTTAGCGGAGGGCCAACAGATACGCAGTATTTT. The entire variable domain, with the rest obtained from reference TRBV7-2 and TRBJ2-3, is as follows: GAGVSQSPSNKVTEKGKDVELRCDPISGHTALYWYRQSLGQGLEFLIYFQGNSAPDKSGLPSDRFSAERTGGSVSTLTIQRTQQEDSAVYLCASSVSGGPTDTQYFGPGTRLTVL.

The rearrangement uses TRBV2 and TRBJ1-1, with D possibly TRBD1 on 5 matching bases. CDR3 length: 13 residues. Germline CDR1 reads SNHLY; CDR2 reads FYNNEI. V lost 7 bases and J lost 4, with 13 bases in between. The CDR3 region is CASTPGPTTEAFF. For the CDR3, the DNA is TGTGCCAGCACTCCGGGGCCCACCACTGAAGCTTTCTTT. Full variable domain (missing parts from reference TRBV2 and TRBJ1-1): EPEVTQTPSHQVTQMGQEVILRCVPISNHLYFYWYRQILGQKVEFLVSFYNNEISEKSEIFDDQFSVERPDGSNFTLKIRSTKLEDSAMYFCASTPGPTTEAFFGQGTRLTVV.

J is TRBJ1-3 and V is TRBV4-1; unclear D gene. The germline V and J ends were trimmed by 0 bases and 0 bases, with 15 bases remaining between them. Germline V gene data show CDR1 as MGHRA and CDR2 as YSYEKL. CDR3 length: 18 amino acids. CDR3 bases: TGCGCCAGCAGCCAAGATCCTTTACAGTCTTTCTCTGGAAACACCATATATTTT. This sequence encodes CASSQDPLQSFSGNTIYF.

V is TRBV5-4 and J is TRBJ2-1; D gene ambiguous. Trimming took 0 bases from V and 7 from J, leaving 14 bases between them. Germline-derived CDR1 and CDR2 are SGHNT and YYREEE (reference sequence). There are 15 residues in the CDR3. The CDR3 DNA is TGTGCCAGCAGCTTGGGTCGGGTCGAGCTGAATGAGCAGTTCTTC. Translated: CASSLGRVELNEQFF.